These 3 T cell receptor beta chains originate from one sample sequenced in a study of cytomegalovirus exposure and HLA in healthy donors. The PCR had 60 Vbeta and 13 Jbeta primers. Repertoires were generated with immunoSEQ multiplex PCR, while TCRdb's copy carries only in-frame clones and drops some. The sample carries approximately 110,000 clones, 15% to 17% recorded once. The sequenced material came from PBMCs. These TCRs come from a woman between 18 and 30 years old in good health and CMV-seronegative.

There are a few counts of this clone. V and J are TRBV28 and TRBJ1-3; D perhaps matches TRBD1 (6 bases). CDR1 and CDR2 (germline): MDHEN, SYDVKM. Trimming cost V 3 bases and J 5 bases, with 11 bases left between them. The CDR3 runs 14 residues. The CDR3 DNA reads TGTGCCAGCAGTTTGAGGGGGACACGAAACACCATATATTTT. This gives the protein CASSLRGTRNTIYF. Filled out from reference TRBV28 and TRBJ1-3, the complete variable domain reads DVKVTQSSRYLVKRTGEKVFLECVQDMDHENMFWYRQDPGLGLRLIYFSYDVKMKEKGDIPEGYSVSREKKERFSLILESASTNQTSMYLCASSLRGTRNTIYFGEGSWLTVV.

V gene TRBV5-5 combines with J gene TRBJ2-5; TRBD1 matches at 9 bases. Germline V gene sequence: CDR1 SGHKS, CDR2 YYEKEE (reference sequence). With V trimmed by 1 base and J by 5 bases, 9 bases remained unmatched. This CDR3 spans 16 amino acids. Here the CDR3 DNA reads TGTGCCAGCAGCTTGTATGAGACAGGGGGTTGGGAGACCCAGTACTTC. Its protein is CASSLYETGGWETQYF.

This chain joins TRBV27 and TRBJ2-4, with D possibly TRBD1 on 5 matching bases. The CDR3 spans 17 residues. Germline loops: CDR1 MNHEY, CDR2 SMNVEV (reference sequence). Trimming removed 0 bases from V and 0 bases from J, with 12 bases in between. The CDR3 here is CASSLSPDTIAKNIQYF. Written as DNA, the CDR3 is TGTGCCAGCAGTTTATCCCCGGACACCATAGCCAAAAACATTCAGTACTTC.